This TCR beta chain came from a study of shared clonotypes between healthy human individuals. Study-level background: Ranging from 18 to 49 in age, donors were a couple of women and three men.

Each of the donors was a healthy adult who was HIV-negative and had not had a recent acute infection or vaccination. Donors were Caucasian adults residing in Nashville, Tennessee, USA. CD4+ cells underwent separation, giving CD45RA+ naive and CD45RA-negative memory subsets. V was clipped by 4 bases and J by 2 bases, with 6 bases between them. CDR1 and CDR2 (germline): SGHRS, YFSETQ. CDR3 length: 12 amino acids. Method: immunoSEQ multiplex PCR; TCRdb's copy keeps in-frame clones and lacks some. In the table there are about 1 million clones, about 77% of which are singletons. The sample comprised memory CD4+ T cells sorted from blood. As for subset: CD45RA-negative fraction. This chain links TRBV5-1 with TRBJ2-5; D ambiguous. The origin of this receptor is a man aged 18 to 29 in good health. The CDR3, as DNA: TGCGCCAGCAGCAGAAGTCAAGAGACCCAGTACTTC. This encodes CASSRSQETQYF.